This entry concerns a single T cell receptor beta chain. Antigen specificity is unknown. All patients were mismatch repair deficient, assessed by either PCR or immunohistochemistry. The TCR-sequenced patients were three responders to pembrolizumab. Profiling relied on immunoSEQ multiplex PCR, and the TCRdb table lists in-frame clones only, not all of them. The table includes more than 15,000 clones, 84% detected once. These data come from a study of PD-1 blockade in mismatch repair-deficient tumors. Study as a whole: Enrolled 2013-2016, patients had progressing, pretreated mismatch repair-deficient cancers of 12 to 13 types. Notes on the study in general: Tumor-resident clones, often absent from pretreatment blood, expanded after pembrolizumab and then contracted.

Deletions cut 5 bases from V and 2 bases from J, with 12 bases between. From germline, CDR1 is LNHDA and CDR2 SQIVND (reference sequence). This CDR3 spans 14 amino acids. Here the sequenced sample was PBMCs, taken before pembrolizumab treatment. The source is an adult with mismatch repair-deficient cancer. This chain uses TRBV19 with TRBJ1-2; D is uncertain. CDR3 in amino acids: CASSSDIGNYGYTF. The CDR3 nucleotides are TGTGCCAGTAGTTCCGACATAGGGAACTATGGCTACACCTTC.